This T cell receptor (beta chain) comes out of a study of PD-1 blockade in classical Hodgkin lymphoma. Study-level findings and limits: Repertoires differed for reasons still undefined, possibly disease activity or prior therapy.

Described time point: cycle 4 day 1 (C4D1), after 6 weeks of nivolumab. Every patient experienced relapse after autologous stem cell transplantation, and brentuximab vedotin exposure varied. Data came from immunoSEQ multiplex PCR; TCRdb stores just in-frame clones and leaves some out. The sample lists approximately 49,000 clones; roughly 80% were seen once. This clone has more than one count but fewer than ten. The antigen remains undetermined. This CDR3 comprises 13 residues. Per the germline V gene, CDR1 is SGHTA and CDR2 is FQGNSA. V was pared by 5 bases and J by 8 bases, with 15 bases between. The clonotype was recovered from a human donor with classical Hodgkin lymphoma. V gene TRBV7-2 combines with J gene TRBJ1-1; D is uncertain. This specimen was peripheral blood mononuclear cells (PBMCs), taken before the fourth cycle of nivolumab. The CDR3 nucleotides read TGTGCCAGCAGCACATACGCGGGGTTAGAAGCTTTCTTT. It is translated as CASSTYAGLEAFF.